A single sample gave rise to the 10 T cell receptor beta chains below, sequenced in a study of beta chain features in type 1 diabetes. Whole-study results and caveats: When Type 1 diabetes patients were examined, their TCRB CDR3s proved moderately but significantly shorter in all four CD4+ subsets.

No antigen has been identified for these receptors. The investigators reverse transcribed all of the isolated RNA, so they sequenced expressed TCRB transcripts. The data were produced by immunoSEQ multiplex PCR, yet TCRdb's version contains in-frame clones alone and is incomplete. The sample records about 340,000 clones, roughly 13% being singletons. Material for sequencing was naive CD4+ T cells from blood. The source of these receptors is a young woman with type 1 diabetes.

This clone appeared a few times. This chain uses TRBV7-9 with TRBJ1-1; a weak D match, TRBD1 (6 bases). The CDR3 is 14 amino acids. V lost 5 bases, J lost 3 bases, and 13 bases lay in between. Per germline, CDR1 SEHNR and CDR2 FQNEAQ (reference sequence). The CDR3 nucleotides read TGTGCCAGCAGCCCCCCCAGGGGTGACACTGAAGCTTTCTTT. Translating gives CASSPPRGDTEAFF.

This chain links TRBV28 with TRBJ2-1; 10 positions agree with TRBD2. The CDR3 extends over 16 amino acids. Germline CDR1 and CDR2: MDHEN and SYDVKM. Trimming removed 5 bases from V and 2 bases from J; junction bases left unmatched: 6. CDR3 sequence (DNA): TGTGCCAGCAGTCCGAGCGGGAGGGCGACCTACAATGAGCAGTTCTTC. Protein sequence: CASSPSGRATYNEQFF.

This chain links TRBV25-1 with TRBJ2-7, with 7 bases lining up with TRBD2. CDR1 and CDR2 from the germline V gene are MGHDK and SYGVNS. J lost 3 bases, V lost 1 base, and 15 bases had no gene match. CDR3 length: 18 residues. This CDR3 reads CASSESFKSGKVFYEQYF. Here the CDR3 DNA reads TGTGCCAGCAGTGAATCCTTCAAAAGCGGGAAAGTTTTCTACGAGCAGTACTTC.

The chain employs TRBV30 and TRBJ1-2; 8 positions agree with TRBD1. V was clipped by 2 bases and J by 2 bases; unmatched bases: 10. The CDR3 extends over 16 amino acids. Germline V gene lookup returns CDR1 GTSNPN and CDR2 SVGIG (reference sequence). CDR3 region: CAWSPISGQGNYGYTF. The DNA of the CDR3 is TGTGCCTGGAGTCCGATATCTGGACAGGGAAACTATGGCTACACCTTC. Filled out from reference TRBV30 and TRBJ1-2, the complete variable domain reads SQTIHQWPATLVQPVGSPLSLECTVEGTSNPNLYWYRQAAGRGLQLLFYSVGIGQISSEVPQNLSASRPQDRQFILSSKKLLLSDSGFYLCAWSPISGQGNYGYTFGSGTRLTVV.

In this sample, this clone turned up a few times. This rearrangement joins TRBV7-8 to TRBJ2-2; TRBD2 matches 16 bases. The CDR3 is 20 residues long. V shed 5 bases and J 5 bases; nucleotides not matched to a gene: 14. Germline CDR1 SGHVS, CDR2 FQNEAQ. CDR3 loop: CASSPHPGLAGGARTGELFF. The CDR3 coding sequence is TGTGCCAGCAGCCCTCACCCGGGACTAGCGGGAGGGGCTCGGACCGGGGAGCTGTTTTTT.

The rearrangement uses TRBV9 and TRBJ1-1; D gene ambiguous. This CDR3 contains 13 residues. Germline-derived CDR1 and CDR2 are SGDLS and YYNGEE. The V end was cut by 4 bases, the J end by 3 bases, with 10 bases between. CDR3 loop: CASSPVSDTEAFF. DNA of the CDR3: TGTGCCAGCAGCCCAGTCAGCGACACTGAAGCTTTCTTT.

This clone was observed a handful of times. V is TRBV30 and J is TRBJ2-5; 12 nucleotides line up with TRBD2. The CDR3 runs 15 residues. V was clipped by 4 bases and J by 5 bases; unmatched bases: 8. Per germline, CDR1 GTSNPN and CDR2 SVGIG (reference sequence). The CDR3 DNA reads TGTGCCTGGAACCCTAGCGGGAGGGCCGAGGAGACCCAGTACTTC. This gives the protein CAWNPSGRAEETQYF.

The chain has TRBV9 and TRBJ2-5; D is undetermined. CDR1 and CDR2 (germline): SGDLS, YYNGEE. There are 17 residues in the CDR3. Trimming removed 0 bases from V and 4 bases from J, with 19 bases in between. The CDR3 sequence: CASSVVKLPRLRETQYF. CDR3 coding DNA: TGTGCCAGCAGCGTAGTTAAGCTCCCCCGATTGAGAGAGACCCAGTACTTC.

CDR3 loop: CASSRLAGAPDTQYF. CDR3 nucleotide sequence: TGTGCCAGCAGCCGACTAGCGGGAGCCCCAGATACGCAGTATTTT. The J gene is TRBJ2-3, the V gene TRBV4-2, with 12 bases aligning to TRBD2. Germline CDR1 reads LGHNA; CDR2 reads YNFKEQ. V shed 4 bases and J 4 bases; nucleotides not matched to a gene: 3. The CDR3 totals 15 residues.

This clone has just a few counts. The genes are TRBV9 and TRBJ2-5; D is possibly TRBD2 (5 bases). The CDR3 runs 15 residues. Germline V gives CDR1 SGDLS, CDR2 YYNGEE. Trimming took off 1 base at V and 5 bases at J, with 15 bases between the two ends. The CDR3 nucleotides read TGTGCCAGCAGCGTACGTCCGGGATATGGGGAGACCCAGTACTTC. Translation gives CASSVRPGYGETQYF.